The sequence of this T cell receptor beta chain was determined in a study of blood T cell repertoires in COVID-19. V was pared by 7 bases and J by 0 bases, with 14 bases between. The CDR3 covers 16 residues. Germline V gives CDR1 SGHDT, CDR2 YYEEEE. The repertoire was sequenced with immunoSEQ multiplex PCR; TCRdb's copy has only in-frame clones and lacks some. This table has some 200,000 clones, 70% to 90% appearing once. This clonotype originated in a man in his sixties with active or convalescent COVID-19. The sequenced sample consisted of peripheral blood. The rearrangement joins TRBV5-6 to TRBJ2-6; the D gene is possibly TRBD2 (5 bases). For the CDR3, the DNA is TGTGCCAGCTCCGGGGTGGCCGGCTCTGGGGCCAACGTCCTGACTTTC. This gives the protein CASSGVAGSGANVLTF.